The present TCR beta chain was sequenced within a study of vaccination effects on CD4 cells after COVID-19. Study-level results: Few convalescent patients and no early post-infection timepoints were included in the study.

Remarks on this clone: Its antigen is unknown.

Antigen-specific CD4+ T cells expanded by the ViraFEST assay with viral peptide pools were then sequenced. Following 10 days of culture, CD4+ T cells were isolated. Infection dated between March and December 2020, before the Alpha, Beta and Delta variants reached the United States. The CDR3 length is 17 residues. Unmatched junction bases numbered 9, after V lost 3 bases and J lost 0 bases. CDR1 SGHRS and CDR2 YFSETQ come from the germline V gene. This table comes from immunoSEQ multiplex PCR, and its TCRdb copy is limited to in-frame clones, with some not included. The sample includes roughly 54,000 clones, more than 65% of them seen just once.

V usage is TRBV5-1 and J usage is TRBJ2-3; 8 nucleotides agree with TRBD2. The receptor comes from a human donor who had a prior SARS-CoV-2 infection. Sequenced material: CD4+ T cells from PBMCs cultured with HIV peptides, taken before COVID-19 vaccination. Subset indicated: HIV-1 Nef peptide pool negative control/reference culture. DNA for the CDR3: TGCGCCAGCAGCTGGCCGGTGGTAGCGGGGAGCACAGATACGCAGTATTTT. Translating it yields CASSWPVVAGSTDTQYF.